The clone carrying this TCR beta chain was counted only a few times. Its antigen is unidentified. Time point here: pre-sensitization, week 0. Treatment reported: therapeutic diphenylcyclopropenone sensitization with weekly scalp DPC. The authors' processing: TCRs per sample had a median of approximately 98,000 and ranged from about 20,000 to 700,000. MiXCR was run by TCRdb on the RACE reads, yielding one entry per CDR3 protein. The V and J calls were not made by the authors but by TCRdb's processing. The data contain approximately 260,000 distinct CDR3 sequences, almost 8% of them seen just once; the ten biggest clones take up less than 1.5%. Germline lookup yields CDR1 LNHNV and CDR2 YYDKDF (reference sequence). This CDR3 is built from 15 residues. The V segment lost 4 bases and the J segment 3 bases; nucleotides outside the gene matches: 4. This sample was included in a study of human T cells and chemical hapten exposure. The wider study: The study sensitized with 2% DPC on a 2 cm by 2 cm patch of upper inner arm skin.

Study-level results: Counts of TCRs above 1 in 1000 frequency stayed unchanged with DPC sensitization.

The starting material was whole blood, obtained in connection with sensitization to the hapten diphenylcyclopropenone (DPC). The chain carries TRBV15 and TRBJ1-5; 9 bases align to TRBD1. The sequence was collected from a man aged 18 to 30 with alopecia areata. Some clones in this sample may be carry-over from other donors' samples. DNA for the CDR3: TGTGCCACCAGCATCCGGGACAGGGTCAATCAGCCCCAGCATTTT. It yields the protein CATSIRDRVNQPQHF.